There are a few counts of the clone carrying this T cell receptor beta chain. Generated by immunoSEQ multiplex PCR, the TCRdb table keeps only in-frame clones and is missing some. The sample lists about 600,000 clones, just over 75% occurring once. Germline loops: CDR1 ENHRY, CDR2 SYGVKD. The CDR3 loop spans 16 amino acids. The trim removed 0 bases at V and 4 bases at J, leaving 8 bases unmatched. The data belong to a study of shared clonotypes between healthy human individuals. Sequenced material: PBMCs. This clonotype originated in a woman in her thirties or forties in good health. Some clones in this sample may be carry-over from other donors' samples. The V call is TRBV10-3, the J call TRBJ2-7; 8 bases are shared with TRBD2. The CDR3 protein is CAISESRAGEGYEQYF. The CDR3 coding sequence is TGTGCCATCAGTGAGTCCCGAGCGGGAGAAGGTTACGAGCAGTACTTC.